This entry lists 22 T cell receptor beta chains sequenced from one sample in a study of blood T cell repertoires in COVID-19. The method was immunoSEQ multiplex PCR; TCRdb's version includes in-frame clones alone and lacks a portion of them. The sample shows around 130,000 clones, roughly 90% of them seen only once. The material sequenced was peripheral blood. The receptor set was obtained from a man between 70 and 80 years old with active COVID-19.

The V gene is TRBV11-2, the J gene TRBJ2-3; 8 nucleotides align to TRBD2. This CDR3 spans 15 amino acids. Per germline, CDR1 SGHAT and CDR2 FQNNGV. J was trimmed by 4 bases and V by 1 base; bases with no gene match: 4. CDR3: CASSLAGGVADTQYF. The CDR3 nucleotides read TGTGCCAGCAGCTTAGCGGGAGGGGTAGCAGATACGCAGTATTTT.

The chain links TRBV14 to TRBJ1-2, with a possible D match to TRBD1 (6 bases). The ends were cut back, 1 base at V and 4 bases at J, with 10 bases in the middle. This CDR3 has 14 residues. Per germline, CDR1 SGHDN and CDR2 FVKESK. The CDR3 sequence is CASSQAGGAYGYTF. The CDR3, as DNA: TGTGCCAGCAGCCAAGCCGGGGGGGCCTATGGCTACACCTTC.

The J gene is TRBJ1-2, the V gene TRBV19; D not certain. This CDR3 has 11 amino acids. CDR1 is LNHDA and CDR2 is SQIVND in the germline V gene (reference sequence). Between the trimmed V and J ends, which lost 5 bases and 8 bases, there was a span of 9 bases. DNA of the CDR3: TGTGCCAGTAGTGAGGGCCGCGGCTACACCTTC. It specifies CASSEGRGYTF.

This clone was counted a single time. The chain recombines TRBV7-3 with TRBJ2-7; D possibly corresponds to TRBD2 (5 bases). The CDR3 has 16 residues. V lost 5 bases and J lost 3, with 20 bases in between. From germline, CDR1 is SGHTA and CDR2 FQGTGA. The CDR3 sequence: CASSLAGGRVNYEQYF. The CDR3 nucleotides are TGTGCCAGCAGCCTGGCGGGCGGGCGCGTAAACTACGAGCAGTACTTC.

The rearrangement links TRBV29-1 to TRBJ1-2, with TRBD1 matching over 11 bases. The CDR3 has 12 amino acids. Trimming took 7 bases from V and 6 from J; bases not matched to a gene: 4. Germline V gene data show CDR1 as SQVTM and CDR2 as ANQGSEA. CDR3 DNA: TGCAGCGCGGGACAGGGGGATGATGGCTACACCTTC. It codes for CSAGQGDDGYTF. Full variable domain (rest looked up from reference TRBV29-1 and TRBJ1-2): SAVISQKPSRDICQRGTSLTIQCQVDSQVTMMFWYRQQPGQSLTLIATANQGSEATYESGFVIDKFPISRPNLTFSTLTVSNMSPEDSSIYLCSAGQGDDGYTFGSGTRLTVV.

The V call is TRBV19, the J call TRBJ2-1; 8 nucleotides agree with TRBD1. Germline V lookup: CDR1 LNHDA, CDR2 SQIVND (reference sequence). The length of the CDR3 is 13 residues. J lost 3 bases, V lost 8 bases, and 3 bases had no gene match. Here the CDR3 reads CASRTGSYNEQFF. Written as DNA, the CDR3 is TGTGCCAGTCGGACAGGGAGCTACAATGAGCAGTTCTTC. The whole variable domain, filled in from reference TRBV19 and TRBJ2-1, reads DGGITQSPKYLFRKEGQNVTLSCEQNLNHDAMYWYRQDPGQGLRLIYYSQIVNDFQKGDIAEGYSVSREKKESFPLTVTSAQKNPTAFYLCASRTGSYNEQFFGPGTRLTVL.

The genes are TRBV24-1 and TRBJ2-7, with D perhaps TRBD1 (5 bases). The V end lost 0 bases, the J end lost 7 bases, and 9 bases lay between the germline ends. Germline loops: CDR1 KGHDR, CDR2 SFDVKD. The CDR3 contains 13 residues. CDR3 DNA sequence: TGTGCCACCAGTGATTTGGGGGCGGATGAGCAGTACTTC. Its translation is CATSDLGADEQYF.

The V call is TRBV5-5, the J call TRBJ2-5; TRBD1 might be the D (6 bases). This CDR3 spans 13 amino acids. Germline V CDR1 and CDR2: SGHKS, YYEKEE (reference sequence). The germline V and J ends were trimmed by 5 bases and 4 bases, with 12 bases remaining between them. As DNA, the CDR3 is TGTGCCAGCAGACAACAGGGCTTAGAGACCCAGTACTTC. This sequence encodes CASRQQGLETQYF.

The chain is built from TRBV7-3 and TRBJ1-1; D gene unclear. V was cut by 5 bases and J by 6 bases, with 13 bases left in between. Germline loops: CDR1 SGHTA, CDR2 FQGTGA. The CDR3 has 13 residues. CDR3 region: CASSRRSSAEAFF. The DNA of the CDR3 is TGTGCCAGCAGCAGGAGATCGAGTGCTGAAGCTTTCTTT.

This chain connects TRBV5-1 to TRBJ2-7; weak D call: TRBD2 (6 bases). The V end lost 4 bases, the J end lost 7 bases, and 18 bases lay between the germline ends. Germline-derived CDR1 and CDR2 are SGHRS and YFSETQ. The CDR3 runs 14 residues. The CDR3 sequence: CASSLDGGAGEQYF. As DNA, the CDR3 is TGCGCCAGCAGCCTTGACGGCGGGGCGGGGGAGCAGTACTTC.

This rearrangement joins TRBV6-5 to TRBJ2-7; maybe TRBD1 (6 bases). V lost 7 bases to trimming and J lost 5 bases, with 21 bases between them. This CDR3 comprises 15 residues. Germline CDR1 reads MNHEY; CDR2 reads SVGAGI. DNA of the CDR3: TGTGCCAGCACCCCCTTTCCGGGGACATTCAACGAGCAGTACTTC. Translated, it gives CASTPFPGTFNEQYF.

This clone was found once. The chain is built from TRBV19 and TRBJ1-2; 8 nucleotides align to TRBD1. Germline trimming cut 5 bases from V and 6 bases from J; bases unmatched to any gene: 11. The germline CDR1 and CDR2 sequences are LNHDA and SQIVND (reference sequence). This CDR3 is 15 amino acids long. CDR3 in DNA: TGTGCCAGTAGTTCCGAGACAGGGGCCTGGAATGGCTACACCTTC. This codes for CASSSETGAWNGYTF.

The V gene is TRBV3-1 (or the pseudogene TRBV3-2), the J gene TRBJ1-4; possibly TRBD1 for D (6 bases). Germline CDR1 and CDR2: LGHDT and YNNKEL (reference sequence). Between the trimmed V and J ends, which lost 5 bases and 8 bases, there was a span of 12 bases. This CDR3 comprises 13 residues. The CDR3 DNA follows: TGTGCCAGCAGCGTACCAACAGGGGAAAAACTGTTTTTT. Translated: CASSVPTGEKLFF.

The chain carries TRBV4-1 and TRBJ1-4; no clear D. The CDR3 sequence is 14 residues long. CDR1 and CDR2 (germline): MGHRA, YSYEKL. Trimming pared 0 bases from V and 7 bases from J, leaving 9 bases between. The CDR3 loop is CASSQERASEKLFF. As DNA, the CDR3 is TGCGCCAGCAGCCAAGAGCGGGCGTCTGAAAAACTGTTTTTT.

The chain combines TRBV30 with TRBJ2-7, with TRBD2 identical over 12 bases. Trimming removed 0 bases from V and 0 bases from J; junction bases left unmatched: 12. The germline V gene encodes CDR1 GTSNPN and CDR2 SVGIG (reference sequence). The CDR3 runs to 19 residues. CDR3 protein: CAWSVTASGRDRLSYEQYF. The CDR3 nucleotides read TGTGCCTGGAGTGTAACGGCTAGCGGGAGGGACCGCCTCTCCTACGAGCAGTACTTC.

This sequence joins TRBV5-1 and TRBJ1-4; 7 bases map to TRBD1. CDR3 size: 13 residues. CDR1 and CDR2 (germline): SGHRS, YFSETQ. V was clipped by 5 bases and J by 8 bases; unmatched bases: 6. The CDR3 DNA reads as TGCGCCAGCAGGAACGACAGGGACGAAAAACTGTTTTTT. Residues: CASRNDRDEKLFF. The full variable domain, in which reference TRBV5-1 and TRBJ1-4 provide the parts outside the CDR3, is KAGVTQTPRYLIKTRGQQVTLSCSPISGHRSVSWYQQTPGQGLQFLFEYFSETQRNKGNFPGRFSGRQFSNSRSEMNVSTLELGDSALYLCASRNDRDEKLFFGSGTQLSVL.

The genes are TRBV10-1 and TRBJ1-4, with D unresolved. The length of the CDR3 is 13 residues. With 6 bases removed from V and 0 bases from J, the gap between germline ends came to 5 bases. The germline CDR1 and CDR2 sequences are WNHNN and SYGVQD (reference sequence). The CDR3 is CASSGATNEKLFF. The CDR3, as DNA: TGCGCCAGCAGCGGTGCAACTAATGAAAAACTGTTTTTT.

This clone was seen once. The CDR3 loop is CASSSRTGDQPQHF. CDR3 DNA sequence: TGTGCCAGCAGCTCCCGGACAGGGGATCAGCCCCAGCATTTT. The chain uses TRBV7-2 and TRBJ1-5; 9 bases fit TRBD1. Per germline, CDR1 SGHTA and CDR2 FQGNSA. Unmatched junction bases numbered 3, after V lost 4 bases and J lost 5 bases. The CDR3 extends over 14 amino acids. Complete variable domain (other parts from reference TRBV7-2 and TRBJ1-5): GAGVSQSPSNKVTEKGKDVELRCDPISGHTALYWYRQSLGQGLEFLIYFQGNSAPDKSGLPSDRFSAERTGGSVSTLTIQRTQQEDSAVYLCASSSRTGDQPQHFGDGTRLSIL.

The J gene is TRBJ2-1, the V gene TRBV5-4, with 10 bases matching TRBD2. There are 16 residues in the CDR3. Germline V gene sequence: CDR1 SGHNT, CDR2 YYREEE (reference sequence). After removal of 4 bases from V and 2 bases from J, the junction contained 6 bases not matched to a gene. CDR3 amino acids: CASSAGTSDTYNEQFF. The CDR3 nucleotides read TGTGCCAGCAGCGCCGGGACTAGCGACACCTACAATGAGCAGTTCTTC.

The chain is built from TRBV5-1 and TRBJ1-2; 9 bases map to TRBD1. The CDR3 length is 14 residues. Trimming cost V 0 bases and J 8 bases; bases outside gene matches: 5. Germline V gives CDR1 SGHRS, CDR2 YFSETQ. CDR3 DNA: TGCGCCAGCAGCTTGGCGGGACAGGGTAGCGGCTACACCTTC. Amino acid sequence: CASSLAGQGSGYTF.

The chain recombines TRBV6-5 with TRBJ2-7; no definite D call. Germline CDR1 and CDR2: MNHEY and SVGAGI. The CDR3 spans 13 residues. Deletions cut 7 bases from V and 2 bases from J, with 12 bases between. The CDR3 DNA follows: TGTGCCAGCATCGACATTCGTCCCTACGAGCAGTACTTC. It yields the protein CASIDIRPYEQYF.

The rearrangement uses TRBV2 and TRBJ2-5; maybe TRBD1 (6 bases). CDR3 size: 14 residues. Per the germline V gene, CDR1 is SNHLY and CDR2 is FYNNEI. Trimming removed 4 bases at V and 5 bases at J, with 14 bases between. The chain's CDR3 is CASSGGERGETQYF. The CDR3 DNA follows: TGTGCCAGCAGTGGAGGGGAGAGGGGGGAGACCCAGTACTTC.